This TCR beta chain was identified in a study of T cells after yellow fever vaccination (dated by TCRdb to between 2019 and 2020). With regard to the full study: The SMART-Seq v4 Ultra Low Input RNA kit was used to prepare libraries from fractions with low cell numbers. To follow T-cell clones before and after primary and booster YFV17D yellow fever vaccination, bulk TCR alpha and beta repertoires were sequenced over time. Two healthy male donors, one aged 18 to 30 and one aged 30 to 40 years, were included in the cohort. Blood was drawn at multiple timepoints before and after primary and secondary immunization, with bulk PBMC replicates and cell subsets isolated. The paper as a whole reports these results and caveats: Compared with the primary T-cell response, the secondary T-cell response was faster but weaker, reaching its peak on day 5 rather than on day 15. Only two donors were included in the study, so the extent to which the findings can be generalized is limited. FACS-sorted repertoires could contain abundant contaminating clonotypes from the bulk population, so computational filtering was required. Most clones expanded after primary vaccination were re-detected after the booster (almost 97% of CD4 and 88% of CD8), suggesting broad memory maintenance. A small share of clonotypes was detected in both CD4 and CD8 compartments, with the overlap likely arising from convergent recombination.

This sample was sequenced with an Illumina NovaSeq 6000. TCR cDNA was synthesized by 5'RACE template switching, through which a universal primer site and unique molecular identifiers were introduced. Priming of cDNA synthesis was performed from both the TCR alpha and TCR beta constant segments. Two PCR steps were used to amplify libraries, with sample barcodes and sequencing adapters being added in the second step. Sequencing of the libraries was done on either Illumina HiSeq 2500 (2x100 bp) or NovaSeq (2x150 bp). In the authors' own workflow: Reads were demultiplexed and collapsed into UMI consensus sequences with MIGEC, and V(D)J alignment was performed with MiXCR. Vaccine-responding clonotypes were defined with edgeR using replicate PBMC samples, requiring FDR below 0.01 and a log2 fold change above 5 up to day 15. Bulk clonotypes were assigned CD4 or CD8 identity according to which sequenced CD4 or CD8 repertoire held them at higher abundance. TCRdb cleaned the public reads at Q25 with fastp, built clones with MiXCR and kept in-frame beta chains. For every CDR3 protein sequence, its rows merge into one entry that carries the most common genes and DNA. The V and J calls reflect TCRdb's pipeline rather than the authors' work. This sample lists some 390,000 distinct CDR3 sequences; approximately 19% were detected once. 15% to 20% of the sample lies in the top ten.

Comment on this clonotype: Its binding antigen is unknown. Base qualities are not at hand, and no much larger clone is one base apart.

The treatment or condition label of this sample denotes: live attenuated yellow fever vaccine strain. At every blood-draw timepoint, two biological replicates of bulk PBMCs were collected. A standard Ficoll-Paque protocol was used to isolate PBMCs from peripheral blood. TriZol was used to extract RNA from bulk PBMCs, from CD4 and CD8 fractions, and from dextramer-positive and dextramer-negative fractions. Taken from cysteine to valine, the CDR3 has 13 residues. The read is trimmed to its CDR3 DNA, 39 bases read in frame from base 1. The junction shows trimming of 8 bases on V and 9 bases on J, plus 20 bases between the germline ends. For CDR1 and CDR2, the germline V gene (reference sequence) lists LNHNV and YYDKDF.

This chain joins TRBV15 to TRBJ2-7; TRBD2 is a weak D gene call, 5 bases matching. This TCR came from a man younger than 35 who received the YFV17D yellow fever vaccine. Sequenced here: PBMCs, sampled before the yellow fever booster vaccination. The DNA is TGTGCCACCTCCCAAGCGGCGGGTGTGGGGCAGTACGTC. Its coded protein is CATSQAAGVGQYV.